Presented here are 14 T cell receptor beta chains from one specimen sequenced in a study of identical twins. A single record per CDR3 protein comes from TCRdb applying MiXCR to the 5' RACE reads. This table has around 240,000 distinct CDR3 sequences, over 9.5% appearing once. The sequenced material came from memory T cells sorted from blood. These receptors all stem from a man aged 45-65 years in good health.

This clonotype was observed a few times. In nucleotides, the CDR3 is TGTGCCAGCAGCGCTGGGGGGGGGTTTAATTCACCCCTCCACTTT. Translating it yields CASSAGGGFNSPLHF. The chain combines TRBV7-9 with TRBJ1-6, with D perhaps matching TRBD1 (5 bases). The length of the CDR3 is 15 residues. V was clipped by 5 bases and J by 6 bases, with 14 bases between them. The germline V gene encodes CDR1 SEHNR and CDR2 FQNEAQ (reference sequence).

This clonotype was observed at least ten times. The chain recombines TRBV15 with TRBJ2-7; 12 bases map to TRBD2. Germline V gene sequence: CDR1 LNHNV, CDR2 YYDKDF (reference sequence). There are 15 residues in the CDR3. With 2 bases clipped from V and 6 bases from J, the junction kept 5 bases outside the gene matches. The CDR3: CATSRRLAGAAEQYF. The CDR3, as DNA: TGTGCCACCAGCAGAAGACTAGCGGGAGCAGCCGAGCAGTACTTC.

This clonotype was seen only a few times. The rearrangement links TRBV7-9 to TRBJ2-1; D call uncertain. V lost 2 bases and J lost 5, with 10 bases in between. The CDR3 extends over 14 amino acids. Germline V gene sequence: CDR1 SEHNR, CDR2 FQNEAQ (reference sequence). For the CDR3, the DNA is TGTGCCAGCAGCTTACAATCGATTGACAATGAGCAGTTCTTC. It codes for CASSLQSIDNEQFF. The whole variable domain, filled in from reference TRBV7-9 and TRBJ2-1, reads DTGVSQNPRHKITKRGQNVTFRCDPISEHNRLYWYRQTLGQGPEFLTYFQNEAQLEKSRLLSDRFSAERPKGSFSTLEIQRTEQGDSAMYLCASSLQSIDNEQFFGPGTRLTVL.

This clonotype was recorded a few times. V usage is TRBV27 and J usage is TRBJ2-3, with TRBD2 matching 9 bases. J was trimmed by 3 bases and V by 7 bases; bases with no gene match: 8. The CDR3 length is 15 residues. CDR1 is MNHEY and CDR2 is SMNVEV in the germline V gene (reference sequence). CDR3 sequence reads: CASNARGGNTDTQYF. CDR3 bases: TGTGCCAGCAACGCGCGGGGGGGCAATACAGATACGCAGTATTTT.

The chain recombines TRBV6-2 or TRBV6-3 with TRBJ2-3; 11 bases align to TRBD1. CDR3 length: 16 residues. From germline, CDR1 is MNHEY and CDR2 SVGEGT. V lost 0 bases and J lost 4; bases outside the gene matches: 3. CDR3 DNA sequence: TGTGCCAGCAGTTACTCCCCGGGACAGGGGGCAGATACGCAGTATTTT. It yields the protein CASSYSPGQGADTQYF.

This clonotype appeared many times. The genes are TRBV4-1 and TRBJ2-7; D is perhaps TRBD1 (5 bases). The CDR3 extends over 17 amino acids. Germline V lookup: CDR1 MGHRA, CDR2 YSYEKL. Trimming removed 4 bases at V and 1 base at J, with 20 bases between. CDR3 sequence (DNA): TGCGCCAGCAGCCTGACATCGCTCGCCAGGGATTCCTACGAGCAGTACTTC. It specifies CASSLTSLARDSYEQYF.

CDR3 in DNA: TGCGCCAGCAGCCAAGAAGGGGCGGCAAAAGGGGAAGCTTTCTTT. Amino acids: CASSQEGAAKGEAFF. The genes are TRBV4-3 and TRBJ1-1; D is perhaps TRBD1 (5 bases). V was trimmed by 0 bases and J by 8 bases, leaving 16 bases between them. The germline CDR1 and CDR2 sequences are LGHNA and YSLEER. The CDR3 runs to 15 residues.

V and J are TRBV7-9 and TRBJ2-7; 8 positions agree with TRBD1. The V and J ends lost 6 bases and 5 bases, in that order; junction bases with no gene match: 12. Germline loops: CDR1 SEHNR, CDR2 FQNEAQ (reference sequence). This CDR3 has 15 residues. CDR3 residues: CASSLDRANFHEQYF. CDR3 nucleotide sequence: TGTGCCAGCAGTCTGGACAGGGCCAATTTCCACGAGCAGTACTTC.

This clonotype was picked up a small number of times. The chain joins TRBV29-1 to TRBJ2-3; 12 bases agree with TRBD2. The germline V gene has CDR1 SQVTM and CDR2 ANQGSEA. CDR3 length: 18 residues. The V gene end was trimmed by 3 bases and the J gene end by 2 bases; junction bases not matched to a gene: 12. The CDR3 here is CSVDPPGLAGRITDTQYF. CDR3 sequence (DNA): TGCAGCGTTGACCCTCCCGGACTAGCGGGGAGGATCACAGATACGCAGTATTTT.

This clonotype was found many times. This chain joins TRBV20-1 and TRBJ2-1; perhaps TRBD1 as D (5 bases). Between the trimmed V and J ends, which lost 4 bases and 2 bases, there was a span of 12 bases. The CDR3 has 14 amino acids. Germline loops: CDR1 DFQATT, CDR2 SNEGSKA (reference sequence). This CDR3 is CSATTTAAYNEQFF. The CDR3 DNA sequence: TGCAGTGCTACCACGACAGCCGCCTACAATGAGCAGTTCTTC.

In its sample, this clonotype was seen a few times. The chain's CDR3 is CASSPPGQGTSYEQYF. CDR3 nucleotide sequence: TGTGCCAGCAGCCCCCCGGGGCAGGGAACGTCCTACGAGCAGTACTTC. This sequence joins TRBV5-4 and TRBJ2-7; D is possibly TRBD1 or TRBD2 (5 bases each). The V gene lost 4 bases and the J gene lost 1 base, with 18 bases spanning the gap. The CDR3 consists of 16 residues. Germline V gene lookup returns CDR1 SGHNT and CDR2 YYREEE (reference sequence).

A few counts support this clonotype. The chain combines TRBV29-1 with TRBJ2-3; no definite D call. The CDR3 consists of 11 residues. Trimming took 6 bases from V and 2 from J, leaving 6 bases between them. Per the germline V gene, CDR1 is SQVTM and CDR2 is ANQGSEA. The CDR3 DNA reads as TGCAGCGTGCGAAACACAGATACGCAGTATTTT. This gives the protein CSVRNTDTQYF.

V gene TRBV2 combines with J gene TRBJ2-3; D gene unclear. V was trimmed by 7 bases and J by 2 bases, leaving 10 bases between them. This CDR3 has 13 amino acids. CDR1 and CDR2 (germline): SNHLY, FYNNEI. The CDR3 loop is CASKYSPTDTQYF. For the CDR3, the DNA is TGTGCCAGCAAATACTCACCCACAGATACGCAGTATTTT.

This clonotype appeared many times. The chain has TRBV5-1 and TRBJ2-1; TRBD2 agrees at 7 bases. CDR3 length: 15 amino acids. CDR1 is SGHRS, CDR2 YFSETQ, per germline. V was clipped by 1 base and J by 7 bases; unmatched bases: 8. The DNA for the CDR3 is TGCGCCAGCAGCTTGAGCGGCGGGGGAGGGAATGAGCAGTTCTTC. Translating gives CASSLSGGGGNEQFF.